Shown below are 7 T cell receptor beta chains from a single sample sequenced in a study of CD8 T cells in ankylosing spondylitis (dated by TCRdb to 2017 to 2019). The paper as a whole reports these results and caveats: A TCR beta motif of eight highly homologous amino acid variants appeared characteristic of blood from ankylosing spondylitis patients.

Libraries came from 5' RACE. Sequencing instrument: Illumina HiSeq 2500. The public reads were quality trimmed at Q25 with fastp and then assembled into clones with MiXCR by TCRdb, keeping productive beta chains. Each entry merges the rows of one CDR3 protein and shows their most common DNA and genes. A total of roughly 670,000 distinct CDR3 sequences appear in this sample, roughly 19% of them only once. The ten top clones hold about a fifth of the sample. Antigens of these TCRs are unknown. Sequencing was performed on blood, either unsorted or a sorted T cell fraction (not recorded which). The source of these receptors is a male donor with ankylosing spondylitis.

This clonotype has a handful of counts. The rearrangement uses TRBV5-1 and TRBJ1-1; 9 bases are a match to TRBD1. CDR3 length: 14 residues. CDR1 is SGHRS, CDR2 YFSETQ, per germline. With 4 bases clipped from V and 4 bases from J, the junction kept 5 bases outside the gene matches. The DNA for the CDR3 is TGCGCCAGCAGCGGACAGACAGGGGGCACTGAAGCTTTCTTT. It encodes CASSGQTGGTEAFF.

There are a few counts of this clonotype. This chain connects TRBV5-4 to TRBJ2-5, with D tentatively TRBD2 (6 bases). The germline gives CDR1 SGHNT, CDR2 YYREEE (reference sequence). The V end was cut by 4 bases, the J end by 1 base, with 14 bases between. There are 15 residues in the CDR3. The chain's CDR3 is CASSPGGSVQETQYF. DNA of the CDR3: TGTGCCAGCAGCCCCGGGGGTAGCGTCCAAGAGACCCAGTACTTC.

There are many counts of this clonotype. The rearrangement links TRBV20-1 to TRBJ2-1, with 7 bases that match TRBD2. Germline CDR1 is DFQATT and CDR2 is SNEGSKA (reference sequence). This CDR3 spans 14 amino acids. J lost 7 bases, V lost 0 bases, and 6 bases had no gene match. The CDR3 nucleotides read TGCAGTGCTAGAGATATCCGCGGGGGTAATGAGCAGTTCTTC. The encoded protein is CSARDIRGGNEQFF.

This rearrangement joins TRBV12-3 or TRBV12-4 to TRBJ2-1; D remains unclear. The CDR3 length is 15 residues. Between the trimmed V and J ends, which lost 8 bases and 0 bases, there was a span of 14 bases. The CDR3 reads CASDAQRRSYNEQFF. CDR3 nucleotide sequence: TGTGCCAGCGACGCCCAACGGCGCTCCTACAATGAGCAGTTCTTC.

This clonotype was observed a handful of times. The chain links TRBV4-3 to TRBJ1-1; TRBD1 matches at 8 bases. The CDR3 has 15 amino acids. V trimming: 3 bases; J trimming: 5 bases; junction bases outside the gene matches: 8. Germline CDR1 and CDR2: LGHNA and YSLEER. This CDR3 is CASSQRLTGGTEAFF. In DNA, the CDR3 is TGCGCCAGCAGCCAGAGACTCACAGGGGGGACTGAAGCTTTCTTT.

The chain employs TRBV7-9 and TRBJ2-7, with D possibly TRBD2 on 6 matching bases. CDR1 and CDR2 (germline): SEHNR, FQNEAQ (reference sequence). Trimming pared 5 bases from V and 3 bases from J, leaving 14 bases between. The CDR3 has 14 amino acids. In DNA, the CDR3 is TGTGCCAGCAGCGGGGACGGACTATTCTACGAGCAGTACTTC. Protein sequence: CASSGDGLFYEQYF. Looking up the rest from reference TRBV7-9 and TRBJ2-7 gives the full variable domain: DTGVSQNPRHKITKRGQNVTFRCDPISEHNRLYWYRQTLGQGPEFLTYFQNEAQLEKSRLLSDRFSAERPKGSFSTLEIQRTEQGDSAMYLCASSGDGLFYEQYFGPGTRLTVT.

This clonotype was recorded once. The chain uses TRBV7-3 and TRBJ2-2, with TRBD2 matching over 15 bases. With V trimmed by 7 bases and J by 2 bases, 8 bases remained unmatched. CDR1 SGHTA and CDR2 FQGTGA come from the germline V gene. This CDR3 contains 18 residues. The CDR3 protein is CASTPGLAGGKNTGELFF. The CDR3 nucleotides are TGTGCCAGCACCCCGGGACTAGCGGGGGGAAAAAACACCGGGGAGCTGTTTTTT.